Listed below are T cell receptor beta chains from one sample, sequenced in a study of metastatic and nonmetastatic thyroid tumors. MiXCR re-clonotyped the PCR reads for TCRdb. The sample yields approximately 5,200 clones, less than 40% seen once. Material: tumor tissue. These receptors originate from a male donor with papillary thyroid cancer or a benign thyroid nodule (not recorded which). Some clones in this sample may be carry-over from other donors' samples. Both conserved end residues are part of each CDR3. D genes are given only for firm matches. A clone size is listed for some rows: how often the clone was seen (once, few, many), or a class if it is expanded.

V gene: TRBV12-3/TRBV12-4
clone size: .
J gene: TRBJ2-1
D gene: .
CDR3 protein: CASSLTGGPDREQFF
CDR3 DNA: TGTGCCAGCAGTTTAACCGGGGGGCCCGACCGAGAGCAGTTCTTC

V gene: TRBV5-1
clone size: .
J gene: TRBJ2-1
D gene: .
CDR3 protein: CASQGRGASYNEQFF
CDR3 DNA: TGCGCCAGCCAGGGCAGGGGGGCCTCCTACAATGAGCAGTTCTTC

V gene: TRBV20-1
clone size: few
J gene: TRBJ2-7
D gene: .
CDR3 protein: CSARDRHWPSAYF
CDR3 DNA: TGCAGTGCTAGAGATAGGCATTGGCCCAGCGCGTACTTC

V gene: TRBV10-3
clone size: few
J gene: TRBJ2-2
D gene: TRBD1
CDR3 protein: CAIPGQDPSGELFF
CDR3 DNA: TGTGCCATACCGGGACAGGACCCCTCCGGGGAGCTGTTTTTT

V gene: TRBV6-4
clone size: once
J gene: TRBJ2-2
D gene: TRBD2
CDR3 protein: CASSLTSGKNGELFF
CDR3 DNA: TGTGCCAGCAGCTTGACTAGCGGGAAAAACGGGGAGCTGTTTTTT

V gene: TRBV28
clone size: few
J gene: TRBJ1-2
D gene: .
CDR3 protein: CASSRSARLHGYTF
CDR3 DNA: TGTGCCAGCAGCCGCTCGGCCAGACTTCATGGCTACACCTTC

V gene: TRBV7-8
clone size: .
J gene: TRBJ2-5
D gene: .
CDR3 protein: CASSSNTYQETQYF
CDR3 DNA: TGTGCCAGCAGCTCCAACACCTACCAAGAGACCCAGTACTTC

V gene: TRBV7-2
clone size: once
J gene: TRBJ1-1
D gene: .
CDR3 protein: CASSRTTNTEAFF
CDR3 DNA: TGTGCCAGCAGCCGGACAACGAACACTGAAGCTTTCTTT

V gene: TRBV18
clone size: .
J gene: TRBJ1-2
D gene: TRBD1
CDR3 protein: CASSPGTGAGYTF
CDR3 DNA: TGTGCCAGCTCACCCGGGACAGGGGCAGGCTACACCTTC

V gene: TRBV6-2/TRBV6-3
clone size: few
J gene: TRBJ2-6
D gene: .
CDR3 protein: CASSYLSSGANVLTF
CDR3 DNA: TGTGCCAGCAGTTACTTGAGCTCTGGGGCCAACGTCCTGACTTTC

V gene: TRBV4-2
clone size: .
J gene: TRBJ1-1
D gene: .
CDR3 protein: CASSQELNNPWAFF
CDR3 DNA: TGTGCCAGCAGCCAGGAACTGAACAACCCCTGGGCTTTCTTT

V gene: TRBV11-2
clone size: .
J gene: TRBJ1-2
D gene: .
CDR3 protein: CASSLLPNSYGYTF
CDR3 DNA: TGTGCCAGCAGCTTGTTACCGAACAGTTATGGCTACACCTTC

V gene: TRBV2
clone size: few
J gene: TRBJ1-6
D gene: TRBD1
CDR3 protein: CASSPGQGGSPLHF
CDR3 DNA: TGTGCCAGCAGTCCGGGACAGGGAGGTTCACCCCTCCACTTT

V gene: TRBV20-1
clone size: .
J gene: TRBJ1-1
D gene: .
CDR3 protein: CSARQGSSGTEAFF
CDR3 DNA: TGCAGTGCTAGACAGGGGAGCTCGGGGACTGAAGCTTTCTTT

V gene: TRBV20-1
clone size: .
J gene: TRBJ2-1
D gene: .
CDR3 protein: CSATPYRNNYNEQFF
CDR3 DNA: TGCAGTGCTACGCCTTACAGGAATAACTACAATGAGCAGTTCTTC